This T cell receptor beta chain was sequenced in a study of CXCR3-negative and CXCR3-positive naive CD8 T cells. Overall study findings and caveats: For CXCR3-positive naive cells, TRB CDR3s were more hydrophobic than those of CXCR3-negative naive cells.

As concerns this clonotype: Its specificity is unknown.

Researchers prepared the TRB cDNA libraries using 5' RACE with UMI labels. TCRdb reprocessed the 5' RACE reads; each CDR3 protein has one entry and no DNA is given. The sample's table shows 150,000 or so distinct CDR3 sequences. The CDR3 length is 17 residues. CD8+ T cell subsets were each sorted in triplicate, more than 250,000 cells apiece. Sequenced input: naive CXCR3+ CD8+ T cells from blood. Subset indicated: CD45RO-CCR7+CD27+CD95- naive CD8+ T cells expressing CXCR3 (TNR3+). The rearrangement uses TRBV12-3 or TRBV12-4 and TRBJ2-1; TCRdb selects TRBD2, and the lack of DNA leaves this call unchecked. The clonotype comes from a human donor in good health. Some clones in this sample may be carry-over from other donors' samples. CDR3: CASSWPSGRIPYNEQFF.